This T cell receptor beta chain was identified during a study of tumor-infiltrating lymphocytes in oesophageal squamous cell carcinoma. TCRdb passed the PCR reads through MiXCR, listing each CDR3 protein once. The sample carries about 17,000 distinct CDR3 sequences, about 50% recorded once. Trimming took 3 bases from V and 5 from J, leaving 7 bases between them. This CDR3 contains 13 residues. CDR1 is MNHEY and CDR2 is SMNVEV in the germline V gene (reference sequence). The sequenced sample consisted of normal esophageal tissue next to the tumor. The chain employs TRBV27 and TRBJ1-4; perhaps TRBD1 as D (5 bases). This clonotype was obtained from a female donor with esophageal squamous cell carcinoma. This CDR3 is CASSFSGNEKLFF. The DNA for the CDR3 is TGTGCCAGCAGTTTTTCAGGGAATGAAAAACTGTTTTTT.